This TCR beta chain is from a study of blood T cell repertoires in COVID-19. Living in about two dozen US areas, the participants were between 18 and 89 years of age. Researchers sorted participants into cohorts using their self-reported clinical history. Trimming removed 11 bases from V and 4 bases from J, with 14 bases in between. This CDR3 spans 12 amino acids. Germline CDR1 is MNHEY and CDR2 is SVGAGI. Generated by immunoSEQ multiplex PCR, the TCRdb table keeps only in-frame clones and is missing some. The repertoire includes some 350,000 clones, approximately 92% of them detected once, and around 1% sits in the top ten.

Sequencing was done on a sample of PBMCs or T cells enriched from blood (not recorded which). The V and J genes are TRBV6-5 and TRBJ2-5; maybe TRBD2 (7 bases). This sequence was found in a man between 18 and 35 years old who had recovered from COVID-19. The CDR3 DNA sequence: TGTGCCCCGGGGGGCCGGGGAGAGACCCAGTACTTC. Translation gives CAPGGRGETQYF.